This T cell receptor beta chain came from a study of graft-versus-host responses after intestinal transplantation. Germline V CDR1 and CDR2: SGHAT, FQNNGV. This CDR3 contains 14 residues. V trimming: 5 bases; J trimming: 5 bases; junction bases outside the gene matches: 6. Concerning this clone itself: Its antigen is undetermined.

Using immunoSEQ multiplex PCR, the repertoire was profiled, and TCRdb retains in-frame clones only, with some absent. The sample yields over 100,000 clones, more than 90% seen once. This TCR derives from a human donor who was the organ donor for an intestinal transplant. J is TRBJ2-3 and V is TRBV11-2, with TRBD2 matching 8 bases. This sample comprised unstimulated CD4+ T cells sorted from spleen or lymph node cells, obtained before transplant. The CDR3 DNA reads TGTGCCAGCAGCCCGAAGCGGGGGATAGATACGCAGTATTTT. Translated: CASSPKRGIDTQYF.